This record looks at one TCR beta chain sequence and its context. As yet, its antigen is unknown. This record comes from a study of post-analysis software for immune sequencing data. Study details: Included among the disease courses, which were recorded for the cohort, were relapsing-remitting, secondary progressive and progressive-relapsing multiple sclerosis.

Built from TCR beta cDNA, the libraries had unique molecular identifiers in them. A population of roughly 0.95 to 10 million T cells gave rise to approximately 500,000 cDNA molecules. In TCRdb, the PCR reads were re-called with MiXCR into one record per CDR3 protein. The sample has 450,000 to 700,000 distinct CDR3 sequences; roughly 45% are singletons. Findings of the study overall: A significant reduction in normalized Chao1 diversity was observed in multiple sclerosis patients versus controls. There were five or six TRBV segments more frequent in patients than controls, and TRBV5-6, TRBV5-1 and TRBV20-1 were among them.

The CDR3 loop spans 12 amino acids. The V end lost 6 bases, the J end lost 6 bases, and 10 bases lay between the germline ends. The receptor comes from a girl between 10 and 17 years old with multiple sclerosis. The chain uses TRBV12-3 or TRBV12-4 and TRBJ2-3, with D hard to call. The specimen sequenced was blood. The CDR3 DNA reads as TGTGCCAGCAGCCCAATGTGGGATACGCAGTATTTT. Its translation is CASSPMWDTQYF.